Each of the 27 T cell receptor beta chains below was sequenced from the same sample in a study of circulating and synovial CD4+ cells in juvenile arthritis. TCRdb keeps only in-frame clones here, not all; method: immunoSEQ multiplex PCR. Here the sample spans approximately 16,000 clones, about 90% being singletons. The sample taken for sequencing was CD4+ T cells from blood. The source of these receptors is a human donor with juvenile idiopathic arthritis.

The chain uses TRBV21-1 and TRBJ1-2; the D segment call TRBD1 is taken from the table without a DNA check. TRBV21-1 is a known pseudogene. This CDR3 is 14 amino acids long. The CDR3 sequence: CASSDRSPNYGYTF. The CDR3, as DNA: TGTGCCAGCAGCGACAGATCCCCTAACTATGGCTACACCTTC.

The gene calls are TRBV7-9 and TRBJ1-3; D gene unclear. The V gene's germline CDR1 is SEHNR and CDR2 FQNEAQ (reference sequence). The germline V and J ends were trimmed by 2 bases and 3 bases, with 2 bases remaining between them. The CDR3 covers 12 residues. DNA for the CDR3: TGTGCCAGCAGCTTACTTGGAAACACCATATATTTT. As protein: CASSLLGNTIYF.

The rearrangement joins TRBV6-5 to TRBJ1-4, with D hard to call. The CDR3 contains 12 residues. V shed 4 bases and J shed 8 bases, with 8 bases lying between them. The germline V gene encodes CDR1 MNHEY and CDR2 SVGAGI. CDR3 DNA: TGTGCCAGCAGTTCACCACGGGAAAAACTGTTTTTT. Translated: CASSSPREKLFF.

The CDR3 protein is CASSLVGGASSYNEQFF. In DNA, the CDR3 is TGTGCCAGCAGCTTAGTGGGGGGGGCTAGCTCCTACAATGAGCAGTTCTTC. This chain connects TRBV7-9 to TRBJ2-1; D is possibly TRBD2 (7 bases). CDR3 size: 17 residues. The V gene lost 1 base and the J gene lost 0 bases, with 13 bases spanning the gap. Germline V gene sequence: CDR1 SEHNR, CDR2 FQNEAQ (reference sequence).

The rearrangement uses TRBV5-1 and TRBJ2-7; 9 nucleotides align to TRBD1. The CDR3 has 14 amino acids. V shed 0 bases, J shed 5 bases, and the junction held 3 bases outside the gene matches. CDR1 and CDR2 (germline): SGHRS, YFSETQ. The CDR3 protein is CASSLGGTGNEQYF. The CDR3, as DNA: TGCGCCAGCAGCTTGGGGGGGACAGGGAACGAGCAGTACTTC.

V gene TRBV5-4 combines with J gene TRBJ1-5; 7 nucleotides agree with TRBD1. The CDR3 is 17 residues long. The V gene's germline CDR1 is SGHNT and CDR2 YYREEE (reference sequence). J lost 1 base, V lost 4 bases, and 11 bases had no gene match. CDR3: CASSEWTGQPSNQPQHF. CDR3 DNA sequence: TGTGCCAGCAGCGAGTGGACAGGACAACCAAGCAATCAGCCCCAGCATTTT.

The V and J genes are TRBV7-2 and TRBJ2-3; 7 bases line up with TRBD1. Trimming at V came to 4 bases and at J to 5 bases, leaving 12 bases not matched to a gene. The CDR3 totals 16 residues. Germline loops: CDR1 SGHTA, CDR2 FQGNSA. DNA for the CDR3: TGTGCCAGCAGCTGGACCGAGGGACAGTTGGGAGATACGCAGTATTTT. Translation gives CASSWTEGQLGDTQYF.

The V gene is TRBV10-3, the J gene TRBJ1-2; D is possibly TRBD1 (5 bases). The V end lost 10 bases, the J end lost 3 bases, and 12 bases lay between the germline ends. The CDR3 sequence is 12 residues long. CDR1 and CDR2 (germline): ENHRY, SYGVKD. CDR3: CATRRGDYGYTF. In nucleotides, the CDR3 is TGTGCCACCCGTAGGGGTGACTATGGCTACACCTTC.

V is TRBV28 and J is TRBJ1-2; perhaps TRBD1 as D (5 bases). This CDR3 contains 14 residues. From germline, CDR1 is MDHEN and CDR2 SYDVKM. Between the trimmed V and J ends, which lost 1 base and 8 bases, there was a span of 14 bases. CDR3 coding DNA: TGTGCCAGCAGTTTATTCGAGACAGTCCGGGGCTACACCTTC. Protein product: CASSLFETVRGYTF.

This clone has just a few counts. The chain uses TRBV19 and TRBJ2-2; the D gene is possibly TRBD2 (6 bases). V was trimmed by 4 bases and J by 3 bases, leaving 12 bases between them. Germline loops: CDR1 LNHDA, CDR2 SQIVND (reference sequence). This CDR3 comprises 15 residues. The CDR3, as DNA: TGTGCCAGTAGTAGGACTGGGGGGTACACCGGGGAGCTGTTTTTT. It is translated as CASSRTGGYTGELFF.

The V gene is TRBV2, the J gene TRBJ2-2; D perhaps matches TRBD1 (6 bases). V dropped 10 bases and J dropped 4 bases, with 16 bases sitting between them. From germline, CDR1 is SNHLY and CDR2 FYNNEI. CDR3 length: 14 amino acids. The CDR3 region has the DNA TGTGCCACCAATCCCGGGACACTCACCGGGGAGCTGTTTTTT. It is translated as CATNPGTLTGELFF.

The rearrangement uses TRBV5-1 and TRBJ1-1, with unresolved D. This CDR3 contains 14 residues. Trimming left V 7 bases short and J 4 bases short, with 17 bases between. The germline V gene encodes CDR1 SGHRS and CDR2 YFSETQ. CDR3 residues: CASQEIEALTEAFF. The CDR3 nucleotides read TGCGCCAGCCAAGAAATCGAAGCCCTCACTGAAGCTTTCTTT.

The gene calls are TRBV7-2 and TRBJ1-1; D is possibly TRBD1 (5 bases). The CDR3 spans 17 residues. Germline V gene data show CDR1 as SGHTA and CDR2 as FQGNSA. V lost 7 bases, J lost 4 bases, and 25 bases lay in between. As DNA, the CDR3 is TGTGCCAGCACAAGACCCGGGACTCCGGCTGGAGCCACTGAAGCTTTCTTT. Amino acid sequence: CASTRPGTPAGATEAFF.

The rearrangement uses TRBV27 and TRBJ1-4; D may be TRBD1 (6 bases). V was cut by 6 bases and J by 5 bases, with 19 bases left in between. The CDR3 spans 16 residues. Germline V CDR1 and CDR2: MNHEY, SMNVEV (reference sequence). The CDR3 nucleotides read TGTGCCAGCAGCCCCCCCGGGGGGGGGCGGAATGAAAAACTGTTTTTT. The encoded protein is CASSPPGGGRNEKLFF. Full variable domain (missing parts from reference TRBV27 and TRBJ1-4): EAQVTQNPRYLITVTGKKLTVTCSQNMNHEYMSWYRQDPGLGLRQIYYSMNVEVTDKGDVPEGYKVSRKEKRNFPLILESPSPNQTSLYFCASSPPGGGRNEKLFFGSGTQLSVL.

The V and J genes are TRBV2 and TRBJ1-5; TRBD1 might be the D (6 bases). V was pared by 8 bases and J by 5 bases, with 19 bases between. The V gene's germline CDR1 is SNHLY and CDR2 FYNNEI. The length of the CDR3 is 15 residues. CDR3 sequence reads: CASGKEAGAHQPQHF. Written as DNA, the CDR3 is TGTGCCAGCGGTAAGGAGGCAGGGGCGCATCAGCCCCAGCATTTT. Using reference TRBV2 and TRBJ1-5 for the parts outside the CDR3, the full variable domain is EPEVTQTPSHQVTQMGQEVILRCVPISNHLYFYWYRQILGQKVEFLVSFYNNEISEKSEIFDDQFSVERPDGSNFTLKIRSTKLEDSAMYFCASGKEAGAHQPQHFGDGTRLSIL.

V is TRBV7-2 and J is TRBJ2-5, with TRBD2 as a possible D gene (6 bases). This CDR3 has 15 residues. Between the trimmed V and J ends, which lost 1 base and 0 bases, there was a span of 9 bases. The V gene's germline CDR1 is SGHTA and CDR2 FQGNSA. The CDR3 loop is CASSLEAGNQETQYF. CDR3 bases: TGTGCCAGCAGCTTAGAGGCGGGAAACCAAGAGACCCAGTACTTC.

This sequence joins TRBV7-2 and TRBJ2-3; D not certain. Germline values: CDR1 SGHTA, CDR2 FQGNSA. Trimming pared 2 bases from V and 0 bases from J, leaving 3 bases between. The CDR3 has 13 residues. The CDR3 region has the DNA TGTGCCAGCAGCTTACCTAGCACAGATACGCAGTATTTT. It is translated as CASSLPSTDTQYF.

This clone was detected only once. This rearrangement joins TRBV4-3 to TRBJ2-6, with D possibly TRBD2 on 5 matching bases. Trimming shortened V by 0 bases and J by 10 bases, and 16 bases separated the two germline ends. CDR1 is LGHNA and CDR2 is YSLEER in the germline V gene. CDR3 length: 16 amino acids. This CDR3 is CASSQELSGRMNVLTF. DNA for the CDR3: TGCGCCAGCAGCCAAGAACTATCTGGGAGAATGAACGTCCTGACTTTC.

V and J are TRBV11-1 and TRBJ2-5; no clear D. The CDR3 extends over 13 amino acids. V was clipped by 3 bases and J by 4 bases, with 9 bases between them. CDR1 is SGHAT, CDR2 FQDESV, per germline (reference sequence). The CDR3, as DNA: TGTGCCAGCAGCTTTACGGGTGGAGAGACCCAGTACTTC. It encodes CASSFTGGETQYF.

The chain has TRBV30 and TRBJ2-4; no definite D call. The CDR3 sequence is 12 residues long. In germline, CDR1 is GTSNPN, CDR2 SVGIG (reference sequence). V gave up 3 bases and J gave up 4 bases, with 7 bases separating them. The CDR3 DNA reads as TGTGCCTGGAGCTACAGAAAAAACATTCAGTACTTC. This encodes CAWSYRKNIQYF.

The rearrangement joins TRBV11-3 to TRBJ2-5; 7 bases align to TRBD1. The DNA matches TRBJ2-7 better at its end, which makes the J call doubtful. Germline V gene lookup returns CDR1 SGHNT and CDR2 YENEEA. The CDR3 runs to 17 residues. The CDR3 region has the DNA TGTGCCAGCAGCTCCCGAACGGGACAGTCAAGATCCTACGAGCAGTACTTC. Translating gives CASSSRTGQSRSYEQYF.

The chain is built from TRBV10-1 and TRBJ2-2, with TRBD2 matching 8 bases. Per the germline V gene, CDR1 is WNHNN and CDR2 is SYGVQD (reference sequence). V dropped 4 bases and J dropped 5; count of bases not matched to a gene: 3. The CDR3 has 14 amino acids. CDR3 coding DNA: TGCGCCAGCAGTGGAAGCGGGGGAACCGGGGAGCTGTTTTTT. Amino acids: CASSGSGGTGELFF.

J is TRBJ1-1 and V is TRBV5-1; no definite D call. Germline assignment: CDR1 SGHRS and CDR2 YFSETQ. The CDR3 length is 14 residues. Trimming removed 0 bases at V and 4 bases at J, with 10 bases between. The CDR3 is CASSLERPGTEAFF. Written as DNA, the CDR3 is TGCGCCAGCAGCTTGGAGCGGCCGGGCACTGAAGCTTTCTTT.

This chain uses TRBV5-6 with TRBJ2-1; D is undetermined. V gave up 0 bases and J gave up 6 bases, with 7 bases separating them. From germline, CDR1 is SGHDT and CDR2 YYEEEE. CDR3 size: 13 residues. The CDR3 here is CASSLARPNEQFF. The CDR3 DNA reads TGTGCCAGCAGCTTGGCCAGGCCCAATGAGCAGTTCTTC. Variable domain in full (rest from reference TRBV5-6 and TRBJ2-1): DAGVTQSPTHLIKTRGQQVTLRCSPKSGHDTVSWYQQALGQGPQFIFQYYEEEERQRGNFPDRFSGHQFPNYSSELNVNALLLGDSALYLCASSLARPNEQFFGPGTRLTVL.

This clone was detected only once. The chain uses TRBV18 and TRBJ1-1; 8 bases map to TRBD1. The CDR3 consists of 15 residues. The V segment lost 3 bases and the J segment 0 bases; nucleotides outside the gene matches: 3. From germline, CDR1 is KGHSH and CDR2 LQKENI. As DNA, the CDR3 is TGTGCCAGCTCACCTGCAGGGGGCGTGAACACTGAAGCTTTCTTT. Its protein product is CASSPAGGVNTEAFF.

The chain couples TRBV9 to TRBJ2-5, with a possible D match to TRBD1 (6 bases). Germline V gene lookup returns CDR1 SGDLS and CDR2 YYNGEE. Deletions cut 6 bases from V and 4 bases from J, with 16 bases between. This CDR3 contains 14 residues. The chain's CDR3 is CASNPGAKAETQYF. The CDR3, as DNA: TGTGCCAGCAACCCAGGGGCTAAGGCAGAGACCCAGTACTTC. The variable domain in full, completed from reference TRBV9 and TRBJ2-5, reads DSGVTQTPKHLITATGQRVTLRCSPRSGDLSVYWYQQSLDQGLQFLIQYYNGEERAKGNILERFSAQQFPDLHSELNLSSLELGDSALYFCASNPGAKAETQYFGPGTRLLVL.

This clone came up a few times. The chain links TRBV7-9 to TRBJ1-1; D possibly corresponds to TRBD1 (6 bases). The germline gives CDR1 SEHNR, CDR2 FQNEAQ (reference sequence). The CDR3 has 14 residues. V lost 5 bases and J lost 5, with 15 bases in between. Here the CDR3 reads CASSDRTTGTEAFF. The CDR3 DNA reads as TGTGCCAGCAGCGACCGAACTACAGGGACTGAAGCTTTCTTT.